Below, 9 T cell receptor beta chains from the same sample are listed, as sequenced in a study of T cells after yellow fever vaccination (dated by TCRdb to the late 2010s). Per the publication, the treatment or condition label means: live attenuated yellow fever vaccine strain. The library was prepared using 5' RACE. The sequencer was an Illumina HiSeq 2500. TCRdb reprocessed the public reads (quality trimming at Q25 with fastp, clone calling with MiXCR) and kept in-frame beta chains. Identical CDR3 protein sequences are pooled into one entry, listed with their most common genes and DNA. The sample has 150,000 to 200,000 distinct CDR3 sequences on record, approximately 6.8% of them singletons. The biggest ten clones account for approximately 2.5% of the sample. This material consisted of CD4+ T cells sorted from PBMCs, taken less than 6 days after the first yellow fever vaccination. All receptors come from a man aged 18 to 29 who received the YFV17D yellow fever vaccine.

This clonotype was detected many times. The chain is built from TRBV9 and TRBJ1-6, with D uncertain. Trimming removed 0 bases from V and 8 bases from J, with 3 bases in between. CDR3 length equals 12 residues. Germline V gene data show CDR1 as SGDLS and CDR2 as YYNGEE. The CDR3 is CASSVADSPLHF. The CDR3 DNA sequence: TGTGCCAGCAGCGTAGCCGATTCACCCCTCCACTTT.

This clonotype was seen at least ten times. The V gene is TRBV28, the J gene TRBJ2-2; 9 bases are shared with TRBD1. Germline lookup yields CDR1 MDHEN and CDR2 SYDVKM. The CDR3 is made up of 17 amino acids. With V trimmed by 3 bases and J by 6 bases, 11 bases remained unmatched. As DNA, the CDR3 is TGTGCCAGCAGTTTCGGCGGGACAGGGTTTCAACCCGGGGAGCTGTTTTTT. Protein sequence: CASSFGGTGFQPGELFF.

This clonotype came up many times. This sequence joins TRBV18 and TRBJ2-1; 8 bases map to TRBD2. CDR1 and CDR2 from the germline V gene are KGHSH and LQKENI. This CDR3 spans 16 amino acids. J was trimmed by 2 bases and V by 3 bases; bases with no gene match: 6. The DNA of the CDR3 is TGTGCCAGCTCACCTCAAGGCGGGGGGCCCTACAATGAGCAGTTCTTC. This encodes CASSPQGGGPYNEQFF. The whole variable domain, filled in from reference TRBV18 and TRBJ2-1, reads NAGVMQNPRHLVRRRGQEARLRCSPMKGHSHVYWYRQLPEEGLKFMVYLQKENIIDESGMPKERFSAEFPKEGPSILRIQQVVRGDSAAYFCASSPQGGGPYNEQFFGPGTRLTVL.

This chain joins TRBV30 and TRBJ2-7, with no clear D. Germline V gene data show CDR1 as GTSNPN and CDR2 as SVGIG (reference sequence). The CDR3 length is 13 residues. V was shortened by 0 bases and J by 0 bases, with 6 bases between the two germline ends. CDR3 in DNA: TGTGCCTGGAGTGTGGACCTCTCCTACGAGCAGTACTTC. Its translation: CAWSVDLSYEQYF.

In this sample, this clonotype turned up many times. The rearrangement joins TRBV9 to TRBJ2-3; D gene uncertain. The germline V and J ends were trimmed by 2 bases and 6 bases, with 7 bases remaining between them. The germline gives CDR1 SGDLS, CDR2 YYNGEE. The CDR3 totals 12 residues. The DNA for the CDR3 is TGTGCCAGCAGCGTTGACGTGGATACGCAGTATTTT. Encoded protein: CASSVDVDTQYF.

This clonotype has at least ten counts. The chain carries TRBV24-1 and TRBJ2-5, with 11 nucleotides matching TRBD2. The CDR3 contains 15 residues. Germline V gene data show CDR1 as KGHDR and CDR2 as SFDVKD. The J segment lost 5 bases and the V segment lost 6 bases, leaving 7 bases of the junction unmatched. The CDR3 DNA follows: TGTGCCACCAGTACTCTTCTAGCGGGGGGCGAGACCCAGTACTTC. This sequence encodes CATSTLLAGGETQYF.

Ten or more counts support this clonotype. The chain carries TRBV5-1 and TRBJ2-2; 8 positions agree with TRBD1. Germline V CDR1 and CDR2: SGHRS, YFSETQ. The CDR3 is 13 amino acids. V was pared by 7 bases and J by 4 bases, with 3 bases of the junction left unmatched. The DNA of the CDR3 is TGCGCCAGCGGACAGGGTACCACCGGGGAGCTGTTTTTT. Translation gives CASGQGTTGELFF.

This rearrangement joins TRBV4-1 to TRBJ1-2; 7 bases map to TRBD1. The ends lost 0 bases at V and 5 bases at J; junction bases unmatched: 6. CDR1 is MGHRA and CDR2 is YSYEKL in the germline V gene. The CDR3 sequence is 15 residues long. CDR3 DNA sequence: TGCGCCAGCAGCCAAGAGGGGTCAGGGGGATATGGCTACACCTTC. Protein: CASSQEGSGGYGYTF.

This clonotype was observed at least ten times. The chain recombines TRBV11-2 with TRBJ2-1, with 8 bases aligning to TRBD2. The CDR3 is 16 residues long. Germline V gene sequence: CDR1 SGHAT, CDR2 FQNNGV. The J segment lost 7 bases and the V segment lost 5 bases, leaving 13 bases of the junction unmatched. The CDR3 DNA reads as TGTGCCAGCAGCCGCCCCGGGACTAGGTTTCAAAATGAGCAGTTCTTC. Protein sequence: CASSRPGTRFQNEQFF.